A selection of T cell receptor beta chains follows, all from one sample in a study of shared clonotypes between healthy human individuals. Libraries were prepared by immunoSEQ multiplex PCR; TCRdb keeps only in-frame clonotypes and omits some of them. The table has about 800,000 clones, 90% to 98% seen once. The sequenced sample was naive CD8+ T cells sorted from blood. Source of these receptors: a man between 25 and 39 years old in good health. The CDR3 runs from the conserved cysteine through the conserved F or W. Fields, in order: J gene, D gene, V gene, clone size, CDR3 protein. A D gene is named only where the DNA matches it firmly. Expanded clones are given a class, and other clones once, few, many or no size at all.

j_call: TRBJ2-2; d_call: .; v_call: TRBV4-1; clone_size: .; cdr3_aa: CASSQEAGPSGELFF
j_call: TRBJ1-5; d_call: .; v_call: TRBV11-2; clone_size: .; cdr3_aa: CASSRTPGSNQPQHF
j_call: TRBJ2-3; d_call: .; v_call: TRBV27; clone_size: .; cdr3_aa: CASNPTGPSFATDTQYF
j_call: TRBJ2-1; d_call: .; v_call: TRBV7-9; clone_size: .; cdr3_aa: CASSLVGSYNEQFF
j_call: TRBJ2-3; d_call: .; v_call: TRBV5-6; clone_size: .; cdr3_aa: CASSLRTGGTDTQYF
j_call: TRBJ2-2; d_call: .; v_call: TRBV9; clone_size: few; cdr3_aa: CASRNTGELFF
j_call: TRBJ2-7; d_call: .; v_call: TRBV11-2; clone_size: .; cdr3_aa: CASSSEVYPYEQYF
j_call: TRBJ2-7; d_call: .; v_call: TRBV10-2; clone_size: few; cdr3_aa: CASTIDRFYEQYF
j_call: TRBJ2-2; d_call: TRBD2; v_call: TRBV7-6; clone_size: .; cdr3_aa: CASSWGLAGANTGELFF
j_call: TRBJ2-6; d_call: .; v_call: TRBV4-1; clone_size: .; cdr3_aa: CASSLSGANVLTF
j_call: TRBJ2-5; d_call: .; v_call: TRBV7-8; clone_size: .; cdr3_aa: CASSNTPGGYRQTQYF
j_call: TRBJ2-7; d_call: .; v_call: TRBV5-1; clone_size: once; cdr3_aa: CASSSSSYEQYF
j_call: TRBJ1-3; d_call: TRBD1; v_call: TRBV27; clone_size: .; cdr3_aa: CASSEGGGISGNTIYF
j_call: TRBJ2-7; d_call: .; v_call: TRBV5-1; clone_size: few; cdr3_aa: CASSLDISYEQYF
j_call: TRBJ2-1; d_call: TRBD2; v_call: TRBV7-9; clone_size: .; cdr3_aa: CASSLPLAGGNEQFF
j_call: TRBJ2-3; d_call: .; v_call: TRBV10-1; clone_size: once; cdr3_aa: CASGDSTDTQYF
j_call: TRBJ1-2; d_call: .; v_call: TRBV27; clone_size: .; cdr3_aa: CASRTQGLPHGYTF
j_call: TRBJ2-1; d_call: .; v_call: TRBV7-9; clone_size: once; cdr3_aa: CASSRTLSYNEQFF
j_call: TRBJ2-7; d_call: .; v_call: TRBV7-9; clone_size: .; cdr3_aa: CASSPSGPSYEQYF
j_call: TRBJ2-1; d_call: TRBD1; v_call: TRBV10-3; clone_size: .; cdr3_aa: CAISESGDRGIHEQFF
j_call: TRBJ1-2; d_call: .; v_call: TRBV10-3; clone_size: .; cdr3_aa: CAISENQADYGYTF
j_call: TRBJ2-2; d_call: TRBD2; v_call: TRBV9; clone_size: .; cdr3_aa: CASSTRLAPSNTGELFF
j_call: TRBJ2-1; d_call: TRBD1; v_call: TRBV19; clone_size: once; cdr3_aa: CASSMRGLRTGGIYEQFF
j_call: TRBJ1-2; d_call: .; v_call: TRBV9; clone_size: .; cdr3_aa: CASSSPSTGSYTF
j_call: TRBJ2-6; d_call: .; v_call: TRBV11-3; clone_size: once; cdr3_aa: CASSPGASGANVLTF
j_call: TRBJ2-6; d_call: .; v_call: TRBV29-1; clone_size: once; cdr3_aa: CSVEDPVGGANVLTF
j_call: TRBJ2-2; d_call: TRBD2; v_call: TRBV7-9; clone_size: .; cdr3_aa: CASSLIAGVPTGELFF
j_call: TRBJ2-7; d_call: .; v_call: TRBV5-6; clone_size: .; cdr3_aa: CASSLSRDEQYF
j_call: TRBJ2-1; d_call: .; v_call: TRBV4-3; clone_size: .; cdr3_aa: CASSQDLASYNEQFF
j_call: TRBJ2-1; d_call: .; v_call: TRBV27; clone_size: .; cdr3_aa: CASSPLGAPAGNNEQFF
j_call: TRBJ2-7; d_call: .; v_call: TRBV4-2; clone_size: .; cdr3_aa: CASSQAGFKYEQYF
j_call: TRBJ2-7; d_call: TRBD2; v_call: TRBV6-6; clone_size: .; cdr3_aa: CASSQTGTGGGEQYF
j_call: TRBJ1-2; d_call: TRBD1; v_call: TRBV7-8; clone_size: .; cdr3_aa: CASSLSFTGDGYTF
j_call: TRBJ1-2; d_call: .; v_call: TRBV10-3; clone_size: .; cdr3_aa: CAITEGGVGYGYTF
j_call: TRBJ2-1; d_call: .; v_call: TRBV11-3; clone_size: .; cdr3_aa: CASSPRLTDNEQFF
j_call: TRBJ2-5; d_call: .; v_call: TRBV27; clone_size: .; cdr3_aa: CASSSGRTQETQYF
j_call: TRBJ2-2; d_call: .; v_call: TRBV7-7; clone_size: .; cdr3_aa: CASSLDAGNTGELFF
j_call: TRBJ1-5; d_call: .; v_call: TRBV18; clone_size: once; cdr3_aa: CASSPAGGHYSNQPQHF
j_call: TRBJ2-3; d_call: TRBD2; v_call: TRBV4-3; clone_size: .; cdr3_aa: CASSQGSGISTDTQYF
j_call: TRBJ2-7; d_call: TRBD2; v_call: TRBV25-1; clone_size: .; cdr3_aa: CASSDSASGINSYEQYF
j_call: TRBJ2-1; d_call: TRBD1; v_call: TRBV9; clone_size: .; cdr3_aa: CASSKWDRANEQFF
j_call: TRBJ2-1; d_call: .; v_call: TRBV9; clone_size: .; cdr3_aa: CASSVSGTSAYNEQFF
j_call: TRBJ2-7; d_call: .; v_call: TRBV29-1; clone_size: .; cdr3_aa: CSVARATYEQYF
j_call: TRBJ1-1; d_call: TRBD1; v_call: TRBV27; clone_size: .; cdr3_aa: CASSIQVQGDEAFF
j_call: TRBJ1-5; d_call: .; v_call: TRBV27; clone_size: .; cdr3_aa: CASSFKGGNQPQHF
j_call: TRBJ2-2; d_call: TRBD2; v_call: TRBV7-3; clone_size: once; cdr3_aa: CASSLGLRAGEGRTGELFF
j_call: .; d_call: TRBD2; v_call: TRBV4-1; clone_size: .; cdr3_aa: CASSQGTSSYYEQYF
j_call: TRBJ2-5; d_call: .; v_call: TRBV7-9; clone_size: .; cdr3_aa: CASSQSGNQETQYF
j_call: TRBJ2-3; d_call: TRBD2; v_call: TRBV28; clone_size: .; cdr3_aa: CASSLLAGASTDTQYF
j_call: TRBJ2-7; d_call: TRBD1; v_call: TRBV25-1; clone_size: .; cdr3_aa: CASRDRGPEYEQYF
j_call: TRBJ2-7; d_call: TRBD1; v_call: TRBV7-9; clone_size: .; cdr3_aa: CASSRPGTVTYEQYF
j_call: TRBJ1-1; d_call: TRBD1; v_call: TRBV7-2; clone_size: once; cdr3_aa: CASNPDRGTEAFF
j_call: TRBJ2-1; d_call: .; v_call: TRBV7-9; clone_size: once; cdr3_aa: CASSLGERYNEQFF
j_call: TRBJ2-7; d_call: TRBD1; v_call: TRBV4-1; clone_size: .; cdr3_aa: CASRRTGGTYEQYF
j_call: TRBJ2-7; d_call: .; v_call: TRBV7-9; clone_size: .; cdr3_aa: CASSPGTREQYF
j_call: TRBJ2-1; d_call: .; v_call: TRBV7-9; clone_size: .; cdr3_aa: CASRDRRGSGLPNEQFF
j_call: TRBJ2-7; d_call: .; v_call: TRBV9; clone_size: .; cdr3_aa: CASSVRGEYEQYF
j_call: TRBJ2-5; d_call: TRBD2; v_call: TRBV15; clone_size: .; cdr3_aa: CATSSPLVGTRQETQYF
j_call: TRBJ2-1; d_call: TRBD2; v_call: TRBV29-1; clone_size: once; cdr3_aa: CSVSGLAGEGEQFF